The 20 T cell receptor beta chains below come from one sample, sequenced in a study of cytomegalovirus exposure and HLA in healthy donors. The PCR had 60 Vbeta and 13 Jbeta primers. Profiled with immunoSEQ multiplex PCR; TCRdb holds only in-frame clones, not every one. The sample shows tens of thousands of clones, and roughly 9.6% sits with its ten largest clones. The sample was PBMCs. These TCRs come from a man aged 40-49 years in good health and CMV-seropositive.

This chain uses TRBV7-2 with TRBJ1-2; 9 bases line up with TRBD1. This CDR3 comprises 15 residues. CDR1 SGHTA and CDR2 FQGNSA come from the germline V gene. V lost 0 bases, J lost 5 bases, and 4 bases stayed unmatched. The CDR3 region has the DNA TGTGCCAGCAGCTTAGCAGGGACAGGGAAGTATGGCTACACCTTC. It yields the protein CASSLAGTGKYGYTF.

The J gene is TRBJ2-2, the V gene TRBV2, with D possibly being TRBD2 (5 bases). Germline CDR1 and CDR2: SNHLY and FYNNEI. Trimming took off 8 bases at V and 3 bases at J, with 10 bases between the two ends. CDR3 size: 13 residues. The CDR3, as DNA: TGTGCCAGCGGGAGTGAGTACACCGGGGAGCTGTTTTTT. It is translated as CASGSEYTGELFF.

V and J are TRBV5-1 and TRBJ2-1; 11 bases align to TRBD1. The germline V gene has CDR1 SGHRS and CDR2 YFSETQ. V was pared by 4 bases and J by 2 bases, with 5 bases of the junction left unmatched. The CDR3 is 16 residues long. The chain's CDR3 is CASSPGTGGPYNEQFF. DNA of the CDR3: TGCGCCAGCAGCCCCGGGACAGGGGGGCCCTACAATGAGCAGTTCTTC.

The J gene is TRBJ2-1, the V gene TRBV2; D perhaps matches TRBD2 (5 bases). The germline CDR1 and CDR2 sequences are SNHLY and FYNNEI. V was shortened by 7 bases and J by 4 bases, with 11 bases between the two germline ends. This CDR3 is 13 amino acids long. This chain's CDR3 is CASTGSEYNEQFF. The CDR3 DNA follows: TGTGCCAGCACTGGTAGCGAATACAATGAGCAGTTCTTC. Full variable domain (remainder filled in from reference TRBV2 and TRBJ2-1): EPEVTQTPSHQVTQMGQEVILRCVPISNHLYFYWYRQILGQKVEFLVSFYNNEISEKSEIFDDQFSVERPDGSNFTLKIRSTKLEDSAMYFCASTGSEYNEQFFGPGTRLTVL.

The chain uses TRBV19 and TRBJ2-1; maybe TRBD2 (6 bases). The CDR3 is 14 amino acids. V was trimmed by 4 bases and J by 6 bases, leaving 13 bases between them. Germline loops: CDR1 LNHDA, CDR2 SQIVND (reference sequence). CDR3 sequence reads: CASSTMQGLNEQFF. The DNA for the CDR3 is TGTGCCAGTAGTACGATGCAGGGACTCAATGAGCAGTTCTTC.

V and J are TRBV6-1 and TRBJ2-2; 9 bases line up with TRBD2. The V and J ends lost 1 base and 7 bases, in that order; junction bases with no gene match: 10. Germline V gene sequence: CDR1 MNHNS, CDR2 SASEGT. This CDR3 is built from 17 residues. The CDR3 loop reads CASSEEAGGPGSGELFF. CDR3 nucleotide sequence: TGTGCCAGCAGTGAAGAGGCGGGAGGGCCTGGGAGCGGGGAGCTGTTTTTT.

The chain employs TRBV19 and TRBJ2-5, with 7 bases aligning to TRBD1. The last part of the DNA fits TRBJ2-7 better; the J call may be wrong. CDR1 and CDR2 from the germline V gene are LNHDA and SQIVND (reference sequence). This CDR3 is built from 13 residues. The CDR3 loop is CASSIGDSYEQYF. CDR3 DNA: TGTGCCAGTAGTATTGGGGACAGTTACGAGCAGTACTTC.

CDR3 DNA sequence: TGCGCCAGCAGCCAGCAAACAGGGGGCGGTGGTGGCTACACCTTC. It encodes CASSQQTGGGGGYTF. The chain links TRBV4-1 to TRBJ1-2, with 9 bases aligning to TRBD1. CDR3 length: 15 amino acids. The J segment lost 7 bases and the V segment lost 3 bases, leaving 9 bases of the junction unmatched. Germline CDR1 and CDR2: MGHRA and YSYEKL.

The V and J genes are TRBV4-2 and TRBJ2-1; the match to TRBD2 covers 10 bases. Germline V CDR1 and CDR2: LGHNA, YNFKEQ. V lost 0 bases to trimming and J lost 7 bases; unmatched junction nucleotides: 6. The CDR3 contains 16 residues. Here the CDR3 DNA reads TGTGCCAGCAGCCAAGATAAGAGCGGGAGGGGTAATGAGCAGTTCTTC. Translation: CASSQDKSGRGNEQFF.

This sequence joins TRBV4-2 and TRBJ1-2; D gene ambiguous. Germline V CDR1 and CDR2: LGHNA, YNFKEQ. The V and J ends lost 4 bases and 3 bases respectively, with 12 bases between them. The CDR3 has 14 amino acids. CDR3 DNA: TGTGCCAGCAGCCCCCCGGGGAATGACTATGGCTACACCTTC. It is translated as CASSPPGNDYGYTF.

The V and J genes are TRBV19 and TRBJ2-7; 12 bases fit TRBD2. Germline trimming cut 6 bases from V and 2 bases from J; bases unmatched to any gene: 5. CDR3 length: 15 amino acids. CDR1 LNHDA and CDR2 SQIVND come from the germline V gene (reference sequence). DNA for the CDR3: TGTGCCAGTAGGACGGGACTAGCGGGCACCTACGAGCAGTACTTC. Amino acids: CASRTGLAGTYEQYF.

The chain carries TRBV5-4 and TRBJ1-1; 7 bases align to TRBD1. This CDR3 region has 16 residues. Trimming cost V 4 bases and J 1 base; bases outside gene matches: 10. Per germline, CDR1 SGHNT and CDR2 YYREEE (reference sequence). CDR3 DNA: TGTGCCAGCAGCCGCCGATGGGACAGAGAGAACACTGAAGCTTTCTTT. It yields the protein CASSRRWDRENTEAFF.

The rearrangement links TRBV19 to TRBJ2-1; TRBD2 matches at 8 bases. Germline-derived CDR1 and CDR2 are LNHDA and SQIVND (reference sequence). The CDR3 totals 15 residues. J lost 9 bases, V lost 3 bases, and 10 bases had no gene match. The CDR3 DNA reads as TGTGCCAGTAGTATTGGAGGGACTAGAATAGGTGAGCAGTTCTTC. Amino acid sequence: CASSIGGTRIGEQFF. Full variable domain (outside the CDR3, taken from reference TRBV19 and TRBJ2-1): DGGITQSPKYLFRKEGQNVTLSCEQNLNHDAMYWYRQDPGQGLRLIYYSQIVNDFQKGDIAEGYSVSREKKESFPLTVTSAQKNPTAFYLCASSIGGTRIGEQFFGPGTRLTVL.

The rearrangement links TRBV2 to TRBJ2-1, with 7 bases fitting TRBD2. V was clipped by 7 bases and J by 6 bases; unmatched bases: 9. This CDR3 is 14 amino acids long. CDR1 is SNHLY, CDR2 FYNNEI, per germline. CDR3 region: CASTRVAGSNEQFF. In DNA form, the CDR3 reads TGTGCCAGCACGCGAGTAGCGGGCTCCAATGAGCAGTTCTTC.

The V and J genes are TRBV30 and TRBJ2-3; possibly TRBD2 for D (6 bases). Germline CDR1 reads GTSNPN; CDR2 reads SVGIG (reference sequence). Deletions cut 2 bases from V and 2 bases from J, with 11 bases between. There are 14 residues in the CDR3. The DNA of the CDR3 is TGTGCCTGGAGTCAGAGCGGGTCCACAGATACGCAGTATTTT. Residues: CAWSQSGSTDTQYF.

This chain links TRBV4-1 with TRBJ1-4, with no clear D. V was cut by 1 base and J by 5 bases, with 8 bases left in between. This CDR3 has 14 residues. CDR1 and CDR2 from the germline V gene are MGHRA and YSYEKL. In DNA form, the CDR3 reads TGCGCCAGCAGCCAAGTCAGCGGGAATGAAAAACTGTTTTTT. This sequence encodes CASSQVSGNEKLFF.

The chain recombines TRBV7-5 with TRBJ2-7; the tabulated D call, TRBD1, remains unverified against the DNA. TRBV7-5 is a pseudogene locus. This CDR3 is 12 amino acids long. The CDR3 DNA follows: TGTGCCCCTCAGGGAAGGCCCTACGAGCAGTACTTC. Encoded protein: CAPQGRPYEQYF.

V usage is TRBV2 and J usage is TRBJ2-7, with 9 bases fitting TRBD1. V was pared by 5 bases and J by 6 bases, with 5 bases of the junction left unmatched. CDR1 and CDR2 (germline): SNHLY, FYNNEI. The CDR3 spans 13 residues. CDR3: CASSWDRDGEQYF. The CDR3 DNA reads as TGTGCCAGCAGTTGGGACAGGGATGGCGAGCAGTACTTC.

In nucleotides, the CDR3 is TGTGCCAGCAGCCTCCATGAAGCGGGTGAGCAGTACTTC. This encodes CASSLHEAGEQYF. V usage is TRBV7-2 and J usage is TRBJ2-7, with D maybe TRBD2 (6 bases). Germline values: CDR1 SGHTA, CDR2 FQGNSA. Between the trimmed V and J ends, which lost 5 bases and 7 bases, there was a span of 15 bases. The CDR3 runs 13 residues.

The chain recombines TRBV6-6 with TRBJ2-7; 8 nucleotides line up with TRBD1. CDR1 and CDR2 from the germline V gene are MNHNY and SVGAGI (reference sequence). CDR3 length: 13 residues. V trimming: 2 bases; J trimming: 7 bases; junction bases outside the gene matches: 4. In nucleotides, the CDR3 is TGTGCCAGCAGTTACCCAGGGGGCGATGAGCAGTACTTC. Protein sequence: CASSYPGGDEQYF.